The 14 T cell receptor beta chains below come from one sample, sequenced in a study of shared clonotypes between healthy human individuals. Only in-frame clones appear in the TCRdb table, and some are missing; sequencing was by immunoSEQ multiplex PCR. The data hold approximately 590,000 clones, with just under 97% observed a single time. Naive CD8 populations comprised CD45RO-negative cells positively selected for CCR7, excluding terminally differentiated effector memory CD45RA+ cells. The material sequenced was naive CD8+ T cells sorted from blood. The receptor source for this set is a woman in her twenties or thirties in good health.

As to this clone: At the DNA level, this CDR3 is encoded by other sequences in the same sample as well. This chain joins TRBV9 and TRBJ2-7, with 7 bases fitting TRBD2. The CDR3 totals 14 residues. The J segment lost 3 bases and the V segment lost 0 bases, leaving 3 bases of the junction unmatched. The V gene's germline CDR1 is SGDLS and CDR2 YYNGEE. The CDR3 DNA follows: TGTGCCAGCAGCGTAGGCGGGAGTAGCTACGAGCAGTACTTC. Translated, it gives CASSVGGSSYEQYF.

This clone was recorded a few times. V and J are TRBV19 and TRBJ1-5; D gene ambiguous. V lost 2 bases and J 3 bases, leaving 17 bases between the germline ends. The CDR3 contains 17 residues. The germline V gene encodes CDR1 LNHDA and CDR2 SQIVND (reference sequence). CDR3 coding DNA: TGTGCCAGTAGTATATCCCACCACTTAGACAACAATCAGCCCCAGCATTTT. This gives the protein CASSISHHLDNNQPQHF. Together with reference TRBV19 and TRBJ1-5, the CDR3 gives the full variable domain: DGGITQSPKYLFRKEGQNVTLSCEQNLNHDAMYWYRQDPGQGLRLIYYSQIVNDFQKGDIAEGYSVSREKKESFPLTVTSAQKNPTAFYLCASSISHHLDNNQPQHFGDGTRLSIL.

The chain is built from TRBV5-8 and TRBJ2-7, with D unclear. CDR3 length: 13 amino acids. CDR1 is SGHTS and CDR2 is YDEGEE in the germline V gene. Between the trimmed V and J ends, which lost 1 base and 3 bases, there was a span of 8 bases. The CDR3 loop reads CASSLLTSYEQYF. In DNA, the CDR3 is TGTGCCAGCAGCTTGTTAACCAGCTACGAGCAGTACTTC.

This sequence joins TRBV5-1 and TRBJ2-1; 7 bases match TRBD2. With 4 bases clipped from V and 9 bases from J, the junction kept 13 bases outside the gene matches. Germline V gene sequence: CDR1 SGHRS, CDR2 YFSETQ. The CDR3 is made up of 15 amino acids. The CDR3 region has the DNA TGCGCCAGCAGCCTAGGACTAGTAGAGTGGAGTGAGCAGTTCTTC. It yields the protein CASSLGLVEWSEQFF.

V usage is TRBV10-1 and J usage is TRBJ2-6; tentatively, D is TRBD1 (5 bases). CDR1 is WNHNN and CDR2 is SYGVQD in the germline V gene (reference sequence). Trimming took 8 bases from V and 2 from J, leaving 10 bases between them. The CDR3 has 14 residues. The CDR3 loop reads CASLGAPGANVLTF. CDR3 DNA: TGCGCCAGCCTTGGGGCGCCTGGGGCCAACGTCCTGACTTTC.

This clone has a single count. The chain joins TRBV2 to TRBJ2-7; 11 positions match TRBD2. Germline assignment: CDR1 SNHLY and CDR2 FYNNEI. This CDR3 region has 13 residues. Trimming at V came to 6 bases and at J to 6 bases, leaving 4 bases not matched to a gene. CDR3 coding DNA: TGTGCCAGCAGACCTGGACTAGCGGGCGAGCAGTACTTC. Amino acid sequence: CASRPGLAGEQYF.

The rearrangement uses TRBV27 and TRBJ2-3; perhaps D is TRBD1 or TRBD2 (5 bases each). There are 15 residues in the CDR3. V lost 2 bases, J lost 2 bases, and 11 bases lay in between. The germline gives CDR1 MNHEY, CDR2 SMNVEV (reference sequence). In DNA form, the CDR3 reads TGTGCCAGCAGTTTACTTGAGGGGCCCACAGATACGCAGTATTTT. Encoded protein: CASSLLEGPTDTQYF.

V and J are TRBV5-1 and TRBJ2-2, with 14 bases fitting TRBD2. This CDR3 region has 18 residues. The ends lost 4 bases at V and 4 bases at J; junction bases unmatched: 9. CDR1 and CDR2 (germline): SGHRS, YFSETQ. This CDR3 reads CASSPRLAGGPGTGELFF. The CDR3 nucleotides are TGCGCCAGCAGCCCTCGACTAGCGGGAGGGCCTGGCACCGGGGAGCTGTTTTTT.

The CDR3 loop reads CASTPLAGQATLGANVLTF. The CDR3 DNA follows: TGCGCCAGCACCCCACTCGCGGGACAGGCTACTCTAGGGGCCAACGTCCTGACTTTC. The chain combines TRBV23-1 with TRBJ2-6; 8 nucleotides line up with TRBD1. TRBV23-1 qualifies as an ORF whose function is uncertain. The CDR3 contains 19 residues. Trimming at V came to 7 bases and at J to 4 bases, leaving 18 bases not matched to a gene.

This chain uses TRBV2 with TRBJ1-4; D perhaps matches TRBD1 (6 bases). The CDR3 extends over 14 amino acids. V was clipped by 8 bases and J by 8 bases, with 18 bases between them. Looked up from germline, CDR1 is SNHLY and CDR2 is FYNNEI. The CDR3 DNA reads TGTGCCAGCCTGGGCCGGGGGGCCGGAGAAAAACTGTTTTTT. Its protein product is CASLGRGAGEKLFF.

The CDR3 is CASSLVGLAGELFF. The CDR3 DNA sequence: TGTGCCAGCAGCTTAGTTGGACTCGCCGGGGAGCTGTTTTTT. The chain recombines TRBV11-2 with TRBJ2-2; tentative D call: TRBD2 (5 bases). Germline V gene lookup returns CDR1 SGHAT and CDR2 FQNNGV. V lost 1 base, J lost 6 bases, and 9 bases lay in between. The CDR3 runs to 14 residues.

The V call is TRBV5-5, the J call TRBJ2-1; 8 nucleotides align to TRBD2. Germline CDR1 SGHKS, CDR2 YYEKEE (reference sequence). V lost 2 bases and J lost 6; bases outside the gene matches: 4. This CDR3 is built from 14 residues. Here the CDR3 reads CASSFGLAANEQFF. The CDR3 region has the DNA TGTGCCAGCAGCTTTGGACTAGCAGCCAATGAGCAGTTCTTC.

Worth noting for this clone: Distinct nucleotide sequences in the sample also encode this CDR3. J is TRBJ2-1 and V is TRBV6-5, with D possibly TRBD2 on 5 matching bases. This CDR3 contains 13 residues. CDR1 and CDR2 from the germline V gene are MNHEY and SVGAGI. V was shortened by 0 bases and J by 10 bases, with 10 bases between the two germline ends. DNA of the CDR3: TGTGCCAGCAGTTACTCGAACCGAGGGGAGCAGTTCTTC. This translates into CASSYSNRGEQFF.

This sequence joins TRBV7-2 and TRBJ2-7, with 9 bases fitting TRBD2. The germline V gene encodes CDR1 SGHTA and CDR2 FQGNSA. V was pared by 3 bases and J by 5 bases, with 5 bases of the junction left unmatched. The CDR3 contains 14 residues. CDR3 protein: CASSFSGSADEQYF. The CDR3, as DNA: TGTGCCAGCAGCTTTAGCGGGAGCGCAGACGAGCAGTACTTC.